The rows below give T cell receptor beta chains drawn from one sample of a study of blood T cell repertoires in COVID-19. The table came from immunoSEQ multiplex PCR; TCRdb's copy has only in-frame clones and leaves some out. The table lists approximately 380,000 clones, more than 75% of them singletons. What was sequenced was PBMCs or T cells enriched from blood (not recorded which). Source of these receptors: a woman aged 18 to 35 who had recovered from COVID-19. CDR3s include the opening cysteine and the closing phenylalanine or tryptophan. A D gene is named only where the DNA matches it firmly. The size field is filled for only some rows; it gives once, few, many or a size class.

V gene: TRBV5-4
J gene: TRBJ2-7
clone size: NA
D gene: NA
CDR3 protein: CASSLAPPEEQYF
CDR3 DNA: TGTGCCAGCAGCTTGGCCCCCCCCGAGGAGCAGTACTTC

V gene: TRBV7-3
J gene: TRBJ2-3
clone size: NA
D gene: NA
CDR3 protein: CASSLIGATGDTQYF
CDR3 DNA: TGTGCCAGCAGCTTAATAGGAGCTACTGGGGATACGCAGTATTTT

V gene: TRBV4-2
J gene: TRBJ2-3
clone size: NA
D gene: TRBD2
CDR3 protein: CASSQSSGTSGGAGDTQYF
CDR3 DNA: TGTGCCAGCAGTCAATCCTCCGGGACTAGCGGGGGGGCTGGAGATACGCAGTATTTT

V gene: TRBV3-1/TRBV3-2
J gene: TRBJ2-7
clone size: once
D gene: TRBD2
CDR3 protein: CASSRGGGYEQYF
CDR3 DNA: TGTGCCAGCAGCCGGGGGGGAGGCTACGAGCAGTACTTC

V gene: TRBV18
J gene: TRBJ1-1
clone size: NA
D gene: TRBD1
CDR3 protein: CASSLTGVGMNTEAFF
CDR3 DNA: TGTGCCAGCTCACTAACAGGGGTGGGCATGAACACTGAAGCTTTCTTT

V gene: TRBV30
J gene: TRBJ1-4
clone size: NA
D gene: NA
CDR3 protein: CAWSQAGTPFF
CDR3 DNA: TGTGCCTGGAGTCAGGCCGGGACACCTTTTTTT

V gene: TRBV2
J gene: TRBJ1-1
clone size: NA
D gene: NA
CDR3 protein: CASSSQGGVAEAFF
CDR3 DNA: TGTGCCAGCAGCTCCCAGGGAGGGGTGGCTGAAGCTTTCTTT

V gene: TRBV4-2
J gene: TRBJ1-5
clone size: NA
D gene: NA
CDR3 protein: CASRQAGIGNQPQHF
CDR3 DNA: TGTGCCAGCAGGCAGGCAGGGATCGGCAATCAGCCCCAGCATTTT

V gene: TRBV9
J gene: TRBJ2-1
clone size: NA
D gene: NA
CDR3 protein: CASSVGGGNNEQFF
CDR3 DNA: TGTGCCAGCAGCGTAGGAGGTGGAAACAATGAGCAGTTCTTC

V gene: TRBV7-9
J gene: TRBJ2-3
clone size: NA
D gene: NA
CDR3 protein: CAIPAVESTDTQYF
CDR3 DNA: TGTGCCATCCCGGCGGTGGAGAGCACAGATACGCAGTATTTT

V gene: TRBV10-1
J gene: TRBJ2-1
clone size: NA
D gene: TRBD2
CDR3 protein: CASSLQRAGGYNEQFF
CDR3 DNA: TGCGCCAGCAGCCTCCAGCGAGCGGGGGGATACAATGAGCAGTTCTTC

V gene: TRBV10-3
J gene: TRBJ2-7
clone size: NA
D gene: TRBD1
CDR3 protein: CAISESRAGGKDYEQYF
CDR3 DNA: TGTGCCATCAGTGAGTCTCGAGCAGGGGGCAAGGACTACGAGCAGTACTTC

V gene: TRBV5-1
J gene: TRBJ2-5
clone size: NA
D gene: NA
CDR3 protein: CASSLQQGSETQYF
CDR3 DNA: TGCGCCAGCAGCTTACAACAGGGTTCAGAGACCCAGTACTTC

V gene: TRBV7-9
J gene: TRBJ2-5
clone size: NA
D gene: NA
CDR3 protein: CASSPGVETQYF
CDR3 DNA: TGTGCCAGCAGCCCAGGGGTGGAGACCCAGTACTTC

V gene: TRBV30
J gene: TRBJ2-7
clone size: NA
D gene: NA
CDR3 protein: CAWSPTRVRYEQYF
CDR3 DNA: TGTGCCTGGAGTCCTACTAGGGTTCGCTACGAGCAGTACTTC

V gene: TRBV28
J gene: TRBJ1-6
clone size: NA
D gene: NA
CDR3 protein: CASSRQGSTLHF
CDR3 DNA: TGTGCCAGCAGTCGCCAGGGGTCCACCCTCCACTTT

V gene: TRBV2
J gene: TRBJ1-5
clone size: NA
D gene: NA
CDR3 protein: CASSGGGQKGQPQHF
CDR3 DNA: TGTGCCAGCAGTGGCGGCGGGCAGAAGGGTCAGCCCCAGCATTTT

V gene: TRBV6-4
J gene: TRBJ2-2
clone size: NA
D gene: TRBD2
CDR3 protein: CASSVELAGGSNTGELFF
CDR3 DNA: TGTGCCAGCAGTGTCGAACTAGCGGGGGGCTCGAACACCGGGGAGCTGTTTTTT

V gene: TRBV6-2/TRBV6-3
J gene: TRBJ1-6
clone size: once
D gene: TRBD1
CDR3 protein: CASSFFRQGDSPLHF
CDR3 DNA: TGTGCCAGCAGTTTCTTTAGACAGGGGGACTCACCCCTCCACTTT

V gene: TRBV9
J gene: TRBJ2-2
clone size: NA
D gene: NA
CDR3 protein: CASSVATGELFF
CDR3 DNA: TGTGCCAGCAGCGTAGCGACCGGGGAGCTGTTTTTT

V gene: TRBV29-1
J gene: TRBJ1-5
clone size: NA
D gene: NA
CDR3 protein: CSVSDRGNQPQHF
CDR3 DNA: TGCAGCGTTTCAGACAGAGGCAATCAGCCCCAGCATTTT

V gene: TRBV6-6
J gene: TRBJ1-2
clone size: NA
D gene: TRBD1
CDR3 protein: CAGGQVYGYTF
CDR3 DNA: TGTGCCGGTGGACAGGTTTATGGCTACACCTTC